This T cell receptor (beta chain) was sequenced in a study of T-cell reconstitution after alpha-beta-depleted transplantation in children. This clonotype was seen more than once but under ten times. There are 13 residues in the CDR3. The V gene lost 1 base and the J gene lost 5 bases, with 8 bases spanning the gap. TCRbeta library construction was performed incorporating unique molecular identifiers. TCRdb reprocessed the PCR reads with MiXCR, giving one entry per CDR3 protein. The sample lists 300,000 or so distinct CDR3 sequences, around 9.6% occurring once. The TCR sequence derives from a human donor who donated a stem cell graft to a child with SCID. Specimen: PBMCs from the stem cell graft donor, collected from the stem cell graft. The V gene is TRBV12-3 or TRBV12-4, the J gene TRBJ1-1; a weak D match, TRBD1 (5 bases). The CDR3 spells CASSLGTQTEAFF. The CDR3 DNA follows: TGTGCCAGCAGTTTAGGGACACAGACTGAAGCTTTCTTT.